This T cell receptor beta chain was sequenced during a study of vaccination effects on CD4 cells after COVID-19. Study-level points and caveats: From healthy vaccinees, only 1 of 255 vaccine-induced clones also reacted to common cold coronaviruses.

Profiled with immunoSEQ multiplex PCR; TCRdb holds only in-frame clones, not every one. The sample holds tens of thousands of clones; 76% are singletons and the top ten take around 2.8%. Points on this clone: Its antigen is still unknown.

Pools of viral peptides were used by the ViraFEST assay to expand antigen-specific CD4+ T cells ahead of sequencing. Following 10 days of culture, CD4+ T cells were isolated. Having tested negative for nucleocapsid antibodies, the vaccine recipients showed no prior SARS-CoV-2 infection. Researchers reported culturing two million PBMC in each well, adding 10 IU/ml IL-2 and roughly 10 ug/ml peptides. V lost 5 bases to trimming and J lost 1 base, with 11 bases between them. This CDR3 is built from 15 residues. Looked up from germline, CDR1 is MGHRA and CDR2 is YSYEKL. The source is a human donor who received a COVID-19 vaccine. The genes are TRBV4-1 and TRBJ1-4; tentative D call: TRBD1 (6 bases). The material sequenced was CD4+ T cells from PBMCs cultured with HCoV-NL63 spike peptides, taken before COVID-19 vaccination. The chain's CDR3 is CASSAPGQTNEKLFF. In DNA form, the CDR3 reads TGCGCCAGCAGCGCCCCGGGACAAACTAATGAAAAACTGTTTTTT.